This passage covers 10 T cell receptor beta chains from one sample sequenced in a study of T cells after yellow fever vaccination. TCRdb passed the 5' RACE reads through MiXCR, listing each CDR3 protein once. The data show 500,000 to 650,000 distinct CDR3 sequences, with more than 9% seen just once and around 14% held by the top ten. The input for sequencing was PBMCs, taken on the day of the yellow fever booster vaccination. Every receptor here comes from a man aged 25-45 years who received the YFV17D yellow fever vaccine.

V usage is TRBV7-2 and J usage is TRBJ2-3, with D possibly being TRBD2 (6 bases). The V end lost 1 base, the J end lost 2 bases, and 13 bases lay between the germline ends. The CDR3 runs 16 residues. Germline CDR1 reads SGHTA; CDR2 reads FQGNSA. CDR3 sequence: CASSLGRLVTTDTQYF. CDR3 sequence (DNA): TGTGCCAGCAGCTTAGGGAGACTAGTTACCACAGATACGCAGTATTTT.

The V gene is TRBV7-3, the J gene TRBJ2-1, with TRBD1 identical over 11 bases. With V trimmed by 1 base and J by 7 bases, 6 bases remained unmatched. The CDR3 is made up of 16 amino acids. CDR1 is SGHTA, CDR2 FQGTGA, per germline. The CDR3 loop is CASSLMGTGGKNEQFF. The DNA of the CDR3 is TGTGCCAGCAGCTTAATGGGGACAGGGGGTAAAAATGAGCAGTTCTTC.

The V call is TRBV27, the J call TRBJ1-5; 8 nucleotides align to TRBD1. The CDR3 contains 15 residues. Germline V gives CDR1 MNHEY, CDR2 SMNVEV (reference sequence). The ends lost 6 bases at V and 2 bases at J; junction bases unmatched: 6. The CDR3 here is CASRPDRGGNQPQHF. The CDR3, as DNA: TGTGCCAGCAGACCCGACAGGGGAGGCAATCAGCCCCAGCATTTT.

The V and J genes are TRBV5-1 and TRBJ2-5, with 10 bases aligning to TRBD2. The V gene's germline CDR1 is SGHRS and CDR2 YFSETQ. CDR3 length: 15 amino acids. V lost 0 bases to trimming and J lost 5 bases; unmatched junction nucleotides: 4. The CDR3 nucleotides are TGCGCCAGCAGCTTGGAGAGCGGGAGGGCCGAGACCCAGTACTTC. Translated, it gives CASSLESGRAETQYF.

The chain uses TRBV7-9 and TRBJ2-2, with D unclear. The CDR3 runs 13 residues. Looked up from germline, CDR1 is SEHNR and CDR2 is FQNEAQ (reference sequence). Between the trimmed V and J ends, which lost 5 bases and 2 bases, there was a span of 6 bases. Here the CDR3 DNA reads TGTGCCAGCAGCCACCGCAACACCGGGGAGCTGTTTTTT. Protein sequence: CASSHRNTGELFF.

The genes are TRBV7-2 and TRBJ2-5; 7 bases fit TRBD1. The CDR3 extends over 14 amino acids. The trim removed 5 bases at V and 3 bases at J, leaving 6 bases unmatched. Germline CDR1 is SGHTA and CDR2 is FQGNSA. CDR3 DNA sequence: TGTGCCAGCAGCCACCCGGGACAGAAAGAGACCCAGTACTTC. It encodes CASSHPGQKETQYF.

The CDR3 DNA reads TGCAGTGCCTTTCAAGCGGGAAGAGGCACAGATACGCAGTATTTT. As protein: CSAFQAGRGTDTQYF. J is TRBJ2-3 and V is TRBV20-1, with 7 bases matching TRBD2. The V gene's germline CDR1 is DFQATT and CDR2 SNEGSKA (reference sequence). The ends lost 6 bases at V and 1 base at J; junction bases unmatched: 10. There are 15 residues in the CDR3.

This clonotype was observed a few times. J is TRBJ1-2 and V is TRBV20-1; D may be TRBD1 (6 bases). The V and J ends lost 6 bases and 8 bases respectively, with 19 bases between them. Germline values: CDR1 DFQATT, CDR2 SNEGSKA (reference sequence). The CDR3 extends over 13 amino acids. The CDR3 region has the DNA TGCAGTGCGGAAGGGGGGAGACAAGAAGGCTACACCTTC. This encodes CSAEGGRQEGYTF.

This clonotype has more than one count but fewer than ten. The CDR3 DNA sequence: TGTGCCACCAGCAGAGTTTTGGGAGAGACCCAGTACTTC. The encoded protein is CATSRVLGETQYF. The V call is TRBV15, the J call TRBJ2-5; no definite D call. The CDR3 loop spans 13 amino acids. From germline, CDR1 is LNHNV and CDR2 YYDKDF (reference sequence). The germline V and J ends were trimmed by 1 base and 4 bases, with 7 bases remaining between them.

This clonotype appeared a few times. The CDR3: CASSQDRGLVNTQYF. The CDR3 DNA reads as TGCGCCAGCAGCCAAGACAGGGGGCTGGTCAATACGCAGTATTTT. The chain employs TRBV4-3 and TRBJ2-3, with 8 bases identical to TRBD1. The germline V gene encodes CDR1 LGHNA and CDR2 YSLEER. The CDR3 runs 15 residues. V lost 0 bases and J lost 7; bases outside the gene matches: 6.